The 3 T cell receptor beta chains below all came from one sample that was sequenced in a study of blood T cell repertoires in COVID-19. Sequencing used immunoSEQ multiplex PCR; TCRdb keeps in-frame clones, though not all of them. The profile shows approximately 35,000 clones, 90% of them singletons. The specimen was peripheral blood. These receptors originate from a human donor in a cohort sampled during active COVID-19.

This CDR3 reads CASSYGGSGNNEQFF. The CDR3 bases are TGTGCCAGCAGCTATGGGGGGAGCGGAAACAATGAGCAGTTCTTC. The V and J genes are TRBV7-3 and TRBJ2-1; a possible D gene is TRBD2 (6 bases). The germline V gene has CDR1 SGHTA and CDR2 FQGTGA. V dropped 4 bases and J dropped 5 bases, with 15 bases sitting between them. This CDR3 is built from 15 residues.

The chain employs TRBV6-4 and TRBJ2-1; 9 bases match TRBD2. The CDR3 consists of 15 residues. The junction had 3 bases not matched to a gene; V was cut back by 4 bases and J by 2 bases. Germline CDR1 MRHNA, CDR2 SNTAGT. The CDR3 protein is CASSGLAGPYNEQFF. The CDR3 nucleotides read TGTGCCAGCAGTGGGCTAGCGGGACCCTACAATGAGCAGTTCTTC.

This chain uses TRBV5-4 with TRBJ2-5; D perhaps matches TRBD1 (6 bases). Germline V CDR1 and CDR2: SGHNT, YYREEE (reference sequence). The CDR3 length is 15 residues. The ends were cut back, 0 bases at V and 2 bases at J, with 11 bases in the middle. CDR3 sequence reads: CASSLGGRGQETQYF. The CDR3 region has the DNA TGTGCCAGCAGCTTGGGTGGCAGGGGACAAGAGACCCAGTACTTC.